These 5 T cell receptor beta chains were sequenced from one sample in a study of blood T cell repertoires in COVID-19. Using immunoSEQ multiplex PCR, the repertoire was profiled, and TCRdb retains in-frame clones only, with some absent. Found here are 100,000 to 150,000 clones, 84% of them singletons; the top ten hold approximately 3.5%. The source material was PBMCs or T cells enriched from blood (not recorded which). Receptors originate from a woman under 40 who had recovered from COVID-19.

The chain uses TRBV28 and TRBJ2-1, with unresolved D. The CDR3 contains 14 residues. V lost 7 bases to trimming and J lost 2 bases, with 12 bases between them. CDR1 MDHEN and CDR2 SYDVKM come from the germline V gene. This chain's CDR3 is CASKSRVPYNEQFF. CDR3 nucleotides: TGTGCCAGCAAGTCCCGGGTTCCCTACAATGAGCAGTTCTTC.

The chain is built from TRBV9 and TRBJ2-1; 8 bases line up with TRBD2. This CDR3 contains 15 residues. Germline-derived CDR1 and CDR2 are SGDLS and YYNGEE. With V trimmed by 2 bases and J by 1 base, 2 bases remained unmatched. CDR3 residues: CASSVGLESYNEQFF. CDR3 nucleotide sequence: TGTGCCAGCAGCGTGGGACTAGAATCCTACAATGAGCAGTTCTTC.

The CDR3 DNA follows: TGTGCCAGCAGCTTACAGGGCGTCAATCAGCCCCAGCATTTT. Its protein product is CASSLQGVNQPQHF. The V and J genes are TRBV7-8 and TRBJ1-5, with D possibly being TRBD1 (5 bases). The CDR3 is 14 amino acids. Germline V gene lookup returns CDR1 SGHVS and CDR2 FQNEAQ. The ends were cut back, 2 bases at V and 3 bases at J, with 8 bases in the middle.

This chain joins TRBV28 and TRBJ1-1; D call uncertain. This CDR3 spans 11 amino acids. Germline CDR1 and CDR2: MDHEN and SYDVKM. The V and J ends lost 4 bases and 9 bases respectively, with 9 bases between them. The DNA of the CDR3 is TGTGCCAGCAGTTCCCCGGGGAAAGCTTTCTTT. This gives the protein CASSSPGKAFF.

The sample holds a few counts of this clone. This chain connects TRBV7-2 to TRBJ1-2; D gene ambiguous. Deletions cut 5 bases from V and 4 bases from J, with 14 bases between. The CDR3 length is 14 residues. Germline loops: CDR1 SGHTA, CDR2 FQGNSA. The CDR3 here is CASSLRQMSYGYTF. The CDR3 DNA reads TGTGCCAGCAGCCTCAGACAAATGAGCTATGGCTACACCTTC.